The T cell receptor beta chain under discussion was sequenced for a study of cytomegalovirus exposure and HLA in healthy donors (dated by TCRdb to the late 2010s). About the full investigation: An earlier analysis of some 600 of the donors reported 250 to 350 Gb of sequence data and 95 million to 140 million unique TCR beta sequences obtained from approximately 180 million T cells. An early release covering roughly 640 HLA-typed donors comprised roughly 300 gigabases of sequencing data and around 80 million unique TCR sequences. Among the approximately 430 genotyped donors, more than 70% belonged to the genetic ancestry cluster associated with self-reported Caucasian donors. The study aimed to test whether cataloging public T cell receptors could reveal signatures of past pathogen exposure. The study profiled the T cell repertoires of more than 500 subjects by immunosequencing and related them to cytomegalovirus serostatus. Besides the first cohort of roughly 640 subjects, a separate validation cohort made up of 120 different subjects was used. To predict cytomegalovirus infection status, the study brought together high-throughput TCR immunosequencing, statistical association of individual TCRs with disease status, and machine learning. A later analysis re-examined previously published TCR beta repertoires from roughly 720 donors and added high-resolution HLA genotyping to investigate patterns of TCR occurrence. Rather than drawing on any new phenotypic data, the later analysis identified candidate immune exposures from TCR beta sequences and the way those sequences occurred across donors. An earlier analysis of about 620 of the donors applied high-throughput TCR beta sequencing to assess whether each TCR beta V gene segment acted as functional or pseudogenic. Donor age, sex, ethnicity and CMV serostatus were compiled together with the repertoire data. A later genetic analysis took genome-wide SNP genotypes for about three fifths of the roughly 670 donors and used that subset as a discovery cohort. All discovery cohort repertoires had been generated using a single sequencing platform. Both class I and class II loci were covered by HLA typing, at four-digit resolution. The number of typed donors differed by locus: roughly 629-630 for A, B, C, DRB1 and DQB1; some 500 for DQA1; over 600 for DPA1; and around 450 for DPB1. A few DR-DQ haplotypes were treated as single units for association and clustering because of strong linkage in the cohort. On average, approximately 250,000 unique TCR beta nucleotide sequences were sequenced per donor among a few hundred genotyped donors of the cohort, with roughly 18% of those sequences being non-productive. The paper as a whole reports these results and caveats: A further reported finding was that TCR beta sequences accurately predicted the HLA-A and HLA-B alleles for most subjects in the first cohort. Most TCR sequences were observed very rarely across donors, whereas some public TCRs were present in many individuals. Some IMGT-functional V segments, including TRBV6-2 and TRBV6-3, could not be distinguished by the 87-base-pair reads and were therefore excluded. Correlated functional status among segregating V segments might be attributable to linkage disequilibrium, but an unknown experimental factor could not be ruled out. The only immune exposure information available for the cohort was CMV serostatus. At a false discovery rate of 0.05, a later analysis linked under 20,000 TCR beta sequences to specific HLA alleles. Because HLA typing was missing for some donors at each locus, association tests included only the typed subset. An association between a missense DCLRE1C variant and V-gene and J-gene trimming of TCR beta chains was found in a later genetic analysis and replicated in an independent cohort. In a later analysis, TCR association rates were found to vary across HLA loci, with the most associated TCRs seen for DRB1 alleles and the fewest for HLA-C alleles. In vitro tests confirmed that a few of the cytomegalovirus-associated TCR beta chains recognize cytomegalovirus antigens. Strong co-occurrence of HLA alleles, especially DR and DQ, made assigning TCR associations to individual alleles difficult. The cohort was sequenced for TCR beta chains only, and without alpha or paired-chain data the features that could be detected were limited. The study gave a list of more than 150 TCR beta chains associated with cytomegalovirus. Roughly uniform sequencing depth across donors was assumed in presence/absence analyses, although this assumption may not hold. The classifier was reported to diagnose cytomegalovirus status with high specificity and sensitivity in both the original cohort and the validation cohort. The sequencing pipeline was judged likely to have produced a cluster of highly shared sequence variants as a technical artifact. In a later analysis, HLA-associated TCR beta chains showed more clonal expansion and lower generation probabilities than non-associated chains that were equally common. According to the authors, the approach could potentially be generalized to other disease states and immunological phenotypes. In an earlier analysis of about 550 of the donors, most TCR beta V segments were observed in productive rearrangements about 90% or about 30% of the time, broadly matching IMGT annotations. A later genetic analysis reported fewer N-insertions in productive TCRs among donors in an Asian-associated ancestry cluster than the roughly 700-donor mean. Because counts were too low, some 17 rarely observed V segments, including chromosome 9 orphons, were left out of the earlier analysis of over 550 of the donors. In a later analysis, several top co-occurrence clusters were reported to appear linked to parvovirus B19, influenza, CMV and Epstein-Barr virus. In a later analysis, most CMV-associated TCR beta chains were found to appear HLA-restricted, with HLA associations seemingly driven largely by CMV exposure.

Counted from cysteine to phenylalanine, this CDR3 has 16 amino acids. The kept DNA is CDR3 alone, 48 bases in frame from the first base. Unmatched junction bases come to 13, with V trimmed by 5 bases and J by 3 bases. The germline V gene provides CDR1 MDHEN and CDR2 SYDVKM. The cohort comprised approximately 700 healthy bone marrow donors. At the time of sampling, every cohort member was nominally healthy, though immune exposures that went unrecorded were likely present. The donor was CMV seronegative and belonged to the group of around 350 seronegative cohort members. A peripheral blood sample was provided by each donor, and peripheral blood mononuclear cells were used for TCR beta sequencing. The Qiagen DNeasy Blood Extraction Kit was used to extract genomic DNA from the blood cell samples. Points on this clone: It lacks a known antigen. Base qualities are not provided; no much larger clone lies one nucleotide away.

The library came from the immunoSEQ multiplex PCR assay. For the multiplex PCR, a mixture combining 60 forward primers for TCR Vbeta segments and 13 reverse primers for TCR Jbeta segments was used. The CDR3 region of rearranged TCR beta genes was amplified from genomic DNA by a multiplex PCR assay. On the Illumina HiSeq System, the amplified TCR beta libraries were sequenced as 87-base-pair reads. In the paper's pipeline: A later analysis tallied 75 million to 95 million unique TCR beta chains across the 666 repertoires, and around 10 million of those chains were shared by two or more donors. To remove PCR and sequencing errors, raw reads were error-corrected and collapsed into unique sequences using a nearest-neighbor algorithm that merged closely related sequences. To assign V, D and J gene segments, CDR3 sequences were aligned to IMGT reference sequences. Each retained sequence needed at least a six-nucleotide match to both a V gene segment and a J gene segment. Rearrangements were called productive when the CDR3 lacked stop codons and stayed in frame with V and J; all others were non-productive. Following IMGT convention, CDR3 was defined as the stretch from the second conserved V-encoded cysteine up to the conserved J-encoded phenylalanine. The earlier analysis of about 610 of the donors excluded sequences that lacked an unambiguous match to a single V gene segment. In an earlier analysis of a few hundred of the donors, V segments were called functional above 56.7% productive rearrangements and were called segregating when the between-donor standard deviation exceeded 5%. A statistical classification framework was built to diagnose cytomegalovirus status from the catalog of TCR beta chain sequences. In a later analysis, V and J genes were assigned by comparing TCR nucleotide sequences against IMGT/GENE-DB human TR gene sequences. The TCRdist pipeline was used in a later analysis to assign CDR3 sequences and most-parsimonious VDJ recombination scenarios. A later analysis defined each TCR beta chain by its CDR3 amino acid sequence plus V-gene family, and excluded reads lacking a unique V-gene family. In a later analysis, 550 to 650 highly shared, low-generation-probability nucleotide sequences were removed to address suspected cross-contamination and a sequencing artifact. In a later analysis, a clonal expansion index for each public chain was calculated from normalized within-repertoire ranks of inferred template counts. A later analysis computed generation probabilities with a VDJ recombination model fitted to out-of-frame rearrangements, and checked the results against IGoR. In a later analysis, TCR-TCR, TCR-HLA and TCR-CMV co-occurrence was scored with hypergeometric tests, and a repertoire-size bias correction was applied to TCR pairs. In a later analysis, false discovery rates were estimated by permuting HLA or CMV assignments 20 times. In a later analysis, co-occurring TCRs were grouped with DBSCAN, and TCRdist sequence similarity was added when clustering was performed within HLA-allele-positive subsets. Co-occurrence clustering excluded repertoires with fewer than 30,000 or more than 120,000 public chains, plus five with anomalous nucleotide sharing. In its TCRdb copy, this immuneACCESS table keeps in-frame sequences only and misses some clones. Where compared with another copy, unresolved V genes explain less than half of these, and the others have no known cause. V, J and clone size are those of that table, while D and trimming were read from the DNA. This sample has 150,000 to 200,000 clones in its table, and about 77% of those were observed once. 2% to 2.5% of the sample lies in the top ten.

The chain is encoded by TRBV28 joined to TRBJ2-7; TRBD2 fits 7 bases in the junction. The receptor was isolated from a man aged 60 to 75 in good health and CMV-seronegative. Sequenced: PBMCs. The CDR3 loop reads CASSLRRVRGDYEQYF. In nucleotides, the sequence is TGTGCCAGCAGTCTCCGGCGGGTCCGGGGGGACTACGAGCAGTACTTC. With the portions outside the CDR3 filled from the reference TRBV28 and TRBJ2-7 genes, the complete variable region becomes DVKVTQSSRYLVKRTGEKVFLECVQDMDHENMFWYRQDPGLGLRLIYFSYDVKMKEKGDIPEGYSVSREKKERFSLILESASTNQTSMYLCASSLRRVRGDYEQYFGPGTRLTVT.